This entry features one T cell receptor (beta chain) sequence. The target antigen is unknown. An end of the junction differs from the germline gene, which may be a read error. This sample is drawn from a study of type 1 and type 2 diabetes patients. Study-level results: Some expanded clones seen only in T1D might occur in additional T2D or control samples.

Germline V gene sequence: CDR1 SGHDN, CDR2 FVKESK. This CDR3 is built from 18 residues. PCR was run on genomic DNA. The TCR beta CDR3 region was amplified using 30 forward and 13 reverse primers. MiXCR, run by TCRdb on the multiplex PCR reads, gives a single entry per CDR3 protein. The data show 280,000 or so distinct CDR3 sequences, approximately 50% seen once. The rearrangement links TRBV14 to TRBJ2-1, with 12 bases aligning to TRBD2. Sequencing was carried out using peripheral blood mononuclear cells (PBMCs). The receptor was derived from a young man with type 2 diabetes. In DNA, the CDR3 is TGTGCCAGCAGCCGAGGGACTAGCGGGTCTAGCTCCTACAGTGAGCAGTTCTTC. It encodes CASSRGTSGSSSYSEQFF. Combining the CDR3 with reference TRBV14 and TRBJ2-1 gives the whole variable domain EAGVTQFPSHSVIEKGQTVTLRCDPISGHDNLYWYRRVMGKEIKFLLHFVKESKQDESGMPNNRFLAERTGGTYSTLKVQPAELEDSGVYFCASSRGTSGSSSYSEQFFGPGTRLTVL.